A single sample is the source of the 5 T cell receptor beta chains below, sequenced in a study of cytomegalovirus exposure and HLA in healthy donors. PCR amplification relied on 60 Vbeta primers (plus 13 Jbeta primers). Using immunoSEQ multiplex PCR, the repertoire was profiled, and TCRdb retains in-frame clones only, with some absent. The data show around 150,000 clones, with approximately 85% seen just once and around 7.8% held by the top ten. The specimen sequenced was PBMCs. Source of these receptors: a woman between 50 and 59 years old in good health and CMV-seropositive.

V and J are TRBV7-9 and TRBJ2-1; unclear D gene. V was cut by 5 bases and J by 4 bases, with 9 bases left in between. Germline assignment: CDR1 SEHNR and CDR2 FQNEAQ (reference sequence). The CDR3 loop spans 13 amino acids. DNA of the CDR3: TGTGCCAGCAGCGCGGCTACGTACAATGAGCAGTTCTTC. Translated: CASSAATYNEQFF.

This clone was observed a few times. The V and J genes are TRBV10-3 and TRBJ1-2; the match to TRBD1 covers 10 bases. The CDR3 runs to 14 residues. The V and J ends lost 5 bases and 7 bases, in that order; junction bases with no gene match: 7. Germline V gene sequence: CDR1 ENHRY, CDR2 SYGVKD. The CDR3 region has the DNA TGTGCCATCAGTCGGGACAGGGGCGCAGGTGGCTACACCTTC. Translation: CAISRDRGAGGYTF.

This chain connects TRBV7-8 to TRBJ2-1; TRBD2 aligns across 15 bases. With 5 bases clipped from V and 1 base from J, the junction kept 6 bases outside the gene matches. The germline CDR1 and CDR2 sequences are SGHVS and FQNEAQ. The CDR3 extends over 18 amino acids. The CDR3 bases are TGTGCCAGCAGCCAGGGACTAGCGGGAGGAAGTTCCTACAATGAGCAGTTCTTC. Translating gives CASSQGLAGGSSYNEQFF.

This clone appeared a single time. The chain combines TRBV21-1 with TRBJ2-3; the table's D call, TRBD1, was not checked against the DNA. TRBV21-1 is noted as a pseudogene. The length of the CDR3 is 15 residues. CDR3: CASSKSCQGTDTQYF. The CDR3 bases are TGTGCCAGCAGCAAATCCTGCCAGGGCACAGATACGCAGTATTTT.

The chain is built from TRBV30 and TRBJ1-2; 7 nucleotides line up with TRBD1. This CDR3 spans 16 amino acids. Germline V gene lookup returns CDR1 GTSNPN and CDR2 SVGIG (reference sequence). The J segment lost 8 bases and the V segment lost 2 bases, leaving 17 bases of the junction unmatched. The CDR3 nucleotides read TGTGCCTGGAGTATACGAAACAGGGGCGGGTTAAGGGGCTACACCTTC. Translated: CAWSIRNRGGLRGYTF.